In its sample, the clone carrying this T cell receptor beta chain was seen many times. All unsorted peripheral T cells were captured because whole blood was used without fractionation. This specimen comes from a study of HIV-infected patients and healthy controls. Alpha and beta constant-region primers primed reverse transcription of about 470 ng RNA. Alpha and beta chain libraries were made separately by chain-specific third strand synthesis with multiplexing indices. A 12-nucleotide barcode per molecule came from two concatenated random hexamers added pre-amplification. From the 5' RACE reads, TCRdb called clonotypes with MiXCR, one entry per CDR3 protein. This table holds under 20,000 distinct CDR3 sequences, roughly 9% found once. Germline V gene sequence: CDR1 DFQATT, CDR2 SNEGSKA (reference sequence). V lost 5 bases to trimming and J lost 2 bases; unmatched junction nucleotides: 8. The CDR3 contains 16 residues.

The material sequenced was blood. The clonotype comes from an adult in good health. This chain connects TRBV20-1 to TRBJ2-1; 11 positions match TRBD2. The CDR3 DNA reads TGCAGTGCTTTACCGACTAGCGGGACTGCCTACAATGAGCAGTTCTTC. Translated, it gives CSALPTSGTAYNEQFF.